The rows below give T cell receptor beta chains drawn from one sample of a study of OX40 agonist ivuxolimab in advanced cancers. TCRdb's copy holds only in-frame clones and misses some; the assay was immunoSEQ multiplex PCR. The sample includes 55,000 to 65,000 clones, 75% to 90% of them seen just once. Here the sequenced sample was CD4+ or CD8+ T cells sorted from blood, taken in a trial of the OX40 agonist ivuxolimab. All receptors come from an adult with an advanced solid tumor such as melanoma, head and neck, liver or kidney cancer. CDR3s include the opening cysteine and the closing phenylalanine or tryptophan. D genes are given only for firm matches. The size field is filled for only some rows; it gives once, few, many or a size class.

d_gene | abundance | j_gene | len | v_gene | CDR3aa | CDR3nt
. | . | TRBJ2-7 | 13 | TRBV27 | CASSSGRFYEQYF | TGTGCCAGCAGTTCCGGACGGTTCTACGAGCAGTACTTC
. | . | TRBJ1-6 | 15 | TRBV25-1 | CATLSGQTYNSPLHF | TGTGCCACCCTATCCGGACAAACCTATAATTCACCCCTCCACTTT
. | once | TRBJ2-7 | 13 | TRBV30 | CAWIGSEGYEQYF | TGTGCCTGGATCGGGAGTGAAGGCTACGAGCAGTACTTC
TRBD1 | . | TRBJ2-1 | 14 | TRBV5-1 | CASSSGTGTREQFF | TGCGCCAGCAGCTCCGGGACAGGGACCCGTGAGCAGTTCTTC
TRBD2 | . | TRBJ2-1 | 11 | TRBV29-1 | CSPGVAGSQFF | TGCAGCCCCGGGGTAGCGGGATCGCAGTTCTTC
TRBD1 | . | TRBJ1-5 | 16 | TRBV27 | CASSYRGTGGDQPQHF | TGTGCCAGCAGTTACCGCGGGACAGGGGGGGATCAGCCCCAGCATTTT
TRBD2 | . | TRBJ2-7 | 11 | TRBV20-1 | CSARTSVEQYF | TGCAGTGCCCGTACTAGCGTCGAGCAGTACTTC
TRBD2 | . | TRBJ2-1 | 17 | TRBV4-2 | CASSHIPSGRAYNEQFF | TGTGCCAGCAGCCATATCCCTAGCGGGAGGGCCTACAATGAGCAGTTCTTC
TRBD2 | . | TRBJ2-1 | 16 | TRBV6-1 | CASSELAGVYYGEQFF | TGTGCCAGCAGTGAACTAGCGGGAGTTTACTACGGTGAGCAGTTCTTC
. | few | TRBJ1-1 | 13 | TRBV2 | CASRYRVGTEAFF | TGTGCCAGCAGATACAGGGTAGGGACTGAAGCTTTCTTT
. | . | TRBJ1-1 | 13 | TRBV18 | CASSQRGDTEAFF | TGTGCCAGCTCACAGCGGGGCGACACTGAAGCTTTCTTT
TRBD2 | . | TRBJ2-1 | 15 | TRBV29-1 | CSVEDYSGAPNEQFF | TGCAGCGTTGAAGATTACAGCGGGGCCCCCAATGAGCAGTTCTTC
. | . | TRBJ2-3 | 14 | TRBV19 | CASSTQGPVDTQYF | TGTGCCAGTAGTACCCAGGGACCAGTAGATACGCAGTATTTT
TRBD2 | few | TRBJ2-2 | 15 | TRBV28 | CASISSGRGTGELFF | TGTGCCAGCATCAGCAGCGGGAGGGGCACCGGGGAGCTGTTTTTT
. | once | TRBJ2-7 | 13 | TRBV6-5 | CAGSRDSSYEQYF | TGTGCCGGAAGCCGGGACTCTTCCTACGAGCAGTACTTC
. | . | TRBJ2-6 | 14 | TRBV19 | CASSIISGANVLTF | TGTGCCAGTAGTATTATCTCTGGGGCCAACGTCCTGACTTTC
. | . | TRBJ1-2 | 12 | TRBV5-1 | CASRDSNYGYTF | TGCGCCAGCAGAGACAGCAACTATGGCTACACCTTC
TRBD1 | . | TRBJ1-2 | 11 | TRBV6-6 | CASSTGDGYTF | TGTGCCAGCAGTACAGGGGACGGCTACACCTTC
TRBD1 | . | TRBJ2-3 | 16 | TRBV19 | CASSILRTGGTDTQYF | TGTGCCAGTAGTATTCTTAGGACAGGGGGCACAGATACGCAGTATTTT
. | . | TRBJ1-2 | 11 | TRBV30 | CAWSIRGGYTF | TGTGCCTGGAGTATAAGGGGCGGCTACACCTTC
. | . | TRBJ2-2 | 13 | TRBV6-1 | CASSGFNTGELFF | TGTGCCAGCAGTGGATTTAACACCGGGGAGCTGTTTTTT
. | once | TRBJ2-1 | 14 | TRBV5-1 | CASSLATELGEQFF | TGCGCCAGCAGCTTGGCCACAGAACTCGGTGAGCAGTTCTTC